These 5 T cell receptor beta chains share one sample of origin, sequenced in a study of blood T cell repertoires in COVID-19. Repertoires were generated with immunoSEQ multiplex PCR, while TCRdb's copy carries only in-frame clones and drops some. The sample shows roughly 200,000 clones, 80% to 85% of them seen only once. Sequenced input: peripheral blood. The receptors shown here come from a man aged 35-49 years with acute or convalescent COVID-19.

In nucleotides, the CDR3 is TGTGCCAGCAGAATTAGGGACAGGGGAAGTGAATCTAACTATGGCTACACCTTC. As protein: CASRIRDRGSESNYGYTF. V usage is TRBV3-1 (or the pseudogene TRBV3-2) and J usage is TRBJ1-2, with 10 bases identical to TRBD1. Germline loops: CDR1 LGHDT, CDR2 YNNKEL (reference sequence). This CDR3 spans 18 amino acids. Unmatched junction bases numbered 13, after V lost 6 bases and J lost 0 bases.

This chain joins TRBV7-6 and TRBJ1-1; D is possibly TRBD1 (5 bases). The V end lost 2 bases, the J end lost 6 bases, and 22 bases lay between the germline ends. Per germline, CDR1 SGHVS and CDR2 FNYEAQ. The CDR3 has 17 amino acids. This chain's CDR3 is CASSLFREDIVLSEAFF. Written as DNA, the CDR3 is TGTGCCAGCAGCTTATTCAGGGAAGACATTGTTCTATCTGAAGCTTTCTTT.

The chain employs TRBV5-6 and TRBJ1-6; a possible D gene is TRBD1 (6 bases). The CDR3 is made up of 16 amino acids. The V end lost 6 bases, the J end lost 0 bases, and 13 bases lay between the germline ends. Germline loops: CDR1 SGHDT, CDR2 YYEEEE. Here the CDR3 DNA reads TGTGCCAGCAAGATGGACAGAGGCTCCTATAATTCACCCCTCCACTTT. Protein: CASKMDRGSYNSPLHF.

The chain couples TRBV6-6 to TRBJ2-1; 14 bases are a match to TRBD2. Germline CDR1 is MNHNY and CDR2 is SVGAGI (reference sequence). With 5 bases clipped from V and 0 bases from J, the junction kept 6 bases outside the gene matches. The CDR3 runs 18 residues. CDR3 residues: CASSPRTSGRPSYNEQFF. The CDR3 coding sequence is TGTGCCAGCAGTCCCCGGACTAGCGGGAGGCCCTCCTACAATGAGCAGTTCTTC.

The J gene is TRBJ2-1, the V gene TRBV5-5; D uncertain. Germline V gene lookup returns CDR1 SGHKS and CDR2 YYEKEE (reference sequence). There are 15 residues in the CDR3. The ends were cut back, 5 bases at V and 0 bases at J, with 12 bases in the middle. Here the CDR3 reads CASSSRPSSYNEQFF. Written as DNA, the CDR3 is TGTGCCAGCAGTTCCCGTCCCAGCTCCTACAATGAGCAGTTCTTC.